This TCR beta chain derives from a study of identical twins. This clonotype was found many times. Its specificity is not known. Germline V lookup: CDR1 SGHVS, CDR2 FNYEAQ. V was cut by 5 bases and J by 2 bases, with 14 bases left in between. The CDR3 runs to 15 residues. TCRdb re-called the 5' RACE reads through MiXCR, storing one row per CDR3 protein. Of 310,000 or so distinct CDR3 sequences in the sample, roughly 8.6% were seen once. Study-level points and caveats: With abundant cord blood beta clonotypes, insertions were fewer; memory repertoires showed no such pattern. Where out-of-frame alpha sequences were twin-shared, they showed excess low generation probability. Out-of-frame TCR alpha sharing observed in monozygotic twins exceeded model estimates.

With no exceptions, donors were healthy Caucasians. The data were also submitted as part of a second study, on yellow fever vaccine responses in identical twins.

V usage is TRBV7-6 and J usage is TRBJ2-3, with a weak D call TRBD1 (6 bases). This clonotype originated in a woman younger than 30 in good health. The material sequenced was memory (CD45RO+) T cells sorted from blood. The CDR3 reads CASSQQGWDTDTQYF. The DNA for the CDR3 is TGTGCCAGCAGCCAACAGGGTTGGGACACAGATACGCAGTATTTT.